The clone carrying this T cell receptor (beta chain) has only a few counts. Looked up from germline, CDR1 is SGHRS and CDR2 is YFSETQ. With 3 bases removed from V and 4 bases from J, the gap between germline ends came to 11 bases. The CDR3 loop spans 15 amino acids. Template switching, a step in the protocol, added a universal primer site, and cDNA carried unique molecular identifiers. TCRdb reprocessed the 5' RACE reads via MiXCR and lists one record per CDR3 protein. Here the sample spans some 630,000 distinct CDR3 sequences, less than 9% being singletons. The data belong to a study of identical twins. This sample also appeared in a second study, on yellow fever vaccine responses in identical twins.

The receptor's source is a woman between 18 and 29 years old in good health. The rearrangement links TRBV5-1 to TRBJ2-6; D is tentatively TRBD1 or TRBD2 (6 bases each). Sequenced material: PBMCs. The DNA of the CDR3 is TGCGCCAGCAGCTCGGGGGCGCGAGGGGCCAACGTCCTGACTTTC. Its protein product is CASSSGARGANVLTF.